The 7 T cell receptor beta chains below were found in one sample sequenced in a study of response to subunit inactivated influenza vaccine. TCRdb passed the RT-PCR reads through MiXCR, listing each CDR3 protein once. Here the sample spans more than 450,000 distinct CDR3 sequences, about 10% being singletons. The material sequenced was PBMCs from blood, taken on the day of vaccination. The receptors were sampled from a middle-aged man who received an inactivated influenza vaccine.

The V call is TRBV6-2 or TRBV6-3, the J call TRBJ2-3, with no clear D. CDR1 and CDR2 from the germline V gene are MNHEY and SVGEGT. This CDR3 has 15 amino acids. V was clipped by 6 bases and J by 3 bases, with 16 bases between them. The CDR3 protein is CASSPNRQPTDTQYF. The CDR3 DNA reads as TGTGCCAGCAGCCCCAATCGGCAGCCAACAGATACGCAGTATTTT.

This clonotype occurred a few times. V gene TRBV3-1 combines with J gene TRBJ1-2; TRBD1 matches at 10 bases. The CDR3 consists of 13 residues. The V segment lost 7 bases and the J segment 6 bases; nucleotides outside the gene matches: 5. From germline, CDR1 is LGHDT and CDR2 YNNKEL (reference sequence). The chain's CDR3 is CASNPGTGDGYTF. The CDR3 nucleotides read TGTGCCAGCAACCCCGGGACAGGGGATGGCTACACCTTC.

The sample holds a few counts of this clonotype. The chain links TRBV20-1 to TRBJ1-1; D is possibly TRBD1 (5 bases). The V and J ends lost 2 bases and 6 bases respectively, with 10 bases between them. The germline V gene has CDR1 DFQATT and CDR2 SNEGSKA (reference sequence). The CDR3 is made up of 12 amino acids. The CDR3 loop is CSARIRVAEAFF. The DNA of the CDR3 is TGCAGTGCTAGAATCAGGGTGGCTGAAGCTTTCTTT.

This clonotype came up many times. The CDR3 DNA follows: TGTGCCAGCAGCCTGGACAGGGGAAGGGAGCAGTACTTC. Translating gives CASSLDRGREQYF. The chain couples TRBV3-1 to TRBJ2-7, with 9 bases that match TRBD1. This CDR3 spans 13 amino acids. CDR1 is LGHDT and CDR2 is YNNKEL in the germline V gene (reference sequence). The V gene end was trimmed by 4 bases and the J gene end by 7 bases; junction bases not matched to a gene: 5.

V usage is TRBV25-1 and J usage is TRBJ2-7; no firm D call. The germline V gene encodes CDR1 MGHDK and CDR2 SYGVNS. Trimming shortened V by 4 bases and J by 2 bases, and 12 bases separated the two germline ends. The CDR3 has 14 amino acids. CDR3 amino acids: CASSAQSSTYEQYF. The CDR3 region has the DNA TGTGCCAGCAGTGCACAGTCTTCCACCTACGAGCAGTACTTC.

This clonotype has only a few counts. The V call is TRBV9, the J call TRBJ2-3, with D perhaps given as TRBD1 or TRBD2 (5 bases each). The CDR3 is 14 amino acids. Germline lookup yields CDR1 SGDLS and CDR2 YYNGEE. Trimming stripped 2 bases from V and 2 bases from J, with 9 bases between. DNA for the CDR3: TGTGCCAGCAGCGTCGGGACCGTCACAGATACGCAGTATTTT. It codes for CASSVGTVTDTQYF.

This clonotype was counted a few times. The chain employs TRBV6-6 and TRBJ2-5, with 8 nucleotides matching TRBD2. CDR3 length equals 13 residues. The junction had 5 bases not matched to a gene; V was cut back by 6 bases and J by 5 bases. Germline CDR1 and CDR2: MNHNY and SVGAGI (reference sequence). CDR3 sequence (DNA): TGTGCCAGCAGGAGCGGGAGCTTTGAGACCCAGTACTTC. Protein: CASRSGSFETQYF.